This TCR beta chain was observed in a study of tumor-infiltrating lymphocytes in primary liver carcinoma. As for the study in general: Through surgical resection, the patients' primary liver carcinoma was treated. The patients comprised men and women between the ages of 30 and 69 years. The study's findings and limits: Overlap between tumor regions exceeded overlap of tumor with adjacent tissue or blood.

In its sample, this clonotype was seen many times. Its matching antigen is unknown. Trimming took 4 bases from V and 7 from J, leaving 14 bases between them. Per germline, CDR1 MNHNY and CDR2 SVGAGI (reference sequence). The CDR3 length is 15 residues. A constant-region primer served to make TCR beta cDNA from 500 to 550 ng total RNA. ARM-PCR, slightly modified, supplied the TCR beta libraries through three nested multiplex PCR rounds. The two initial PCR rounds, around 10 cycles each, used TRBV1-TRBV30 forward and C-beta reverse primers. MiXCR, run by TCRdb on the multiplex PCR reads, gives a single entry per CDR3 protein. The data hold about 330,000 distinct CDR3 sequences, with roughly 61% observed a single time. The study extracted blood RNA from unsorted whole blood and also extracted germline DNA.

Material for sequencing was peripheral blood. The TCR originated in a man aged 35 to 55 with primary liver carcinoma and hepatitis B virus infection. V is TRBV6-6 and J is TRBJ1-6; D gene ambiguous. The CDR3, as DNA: TGTGCCAGCAGTTTGGGAGGACGGAGCAATTCACCCCTCCACTTT. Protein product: CASSLGGRSNSPLHF.